This record looks at one T cell receptor (beta chain) sequence and its context. This sample is part of a study of shared clonotypes between healthy human individuals. Sequenced by immunoSEQ multiplex PCR; TCRdb stores in-frame clones only, minus some. The sample lists about 470,000 clones, 75% to 85% occurring once. In germline, CDR1 is DFQATT, CDR2 SNEGSKA (reference sequence). Trimming shortened V by 6 bases and J by 3 bases, and 8 bases separated the two germline ends. The CDR3 runs to 11 residues. The TCR originated in a woman aged 40 to 50 in good health. Some clones in this sample may be carry-over from other donors' samples. Material for sequencing was PBMCs. The V and J genes are TRBV20-1 and TRBJ2-5, with no clear D. The CDR3 here is CSATGKETQYF. CDR3 DNA: TGCAGTGCAACGGGTAAAGAGACCCAGTACTTC.